The entry below describes one T cell receptor beta chain. The antigen is unknown. CDR1 and CDR2 (germline): MNHEY, SMNVEV (reference sequence). There are 13 residues in the CDR3. Trimming pared 6 bases from V and 6 bases from J, leaving 14 bases between. The sample is drawn from a study of cytomegalovirus exposure and HLA in healthy donors. About the research overall: Genotyping showed around four fifths of roughly 390 donors falling in the Caucasian-associated ancestry cluster.

Primers included in the PCR were 60 Vbeta and 13 Jbeta primers. The method was immunoSEQ multiplex PCR; TCRdb's version includes in-frame clones alone and lacks a portion of them. This table has over 100,000 clones, 74% appearing once. General study points: Within an earlier analysis, most TCR beta V segments proved productive either about 90% or about 30% of the time. Roughly uniform sequencing depth across donors was assumed, possibly incorrectly.

The TCR sequence derives from a man aged 40-49 years in good health and CMV-seropositive. This sequence joins TRBV27 and TRBJ1-1, with a tentative D call TRBD1 (6 bases). Specimen: PBMCs. The CDR3: CASRIQGRPEAFF. DNA of the CDR3: TGTGCCAGCAGGATCCAGGGGCGGCCTGAAGCTTTCTTT.